The next 9 T cell receptor beta chains were all read from a single sample in a study of sequential checkpoint blockade in melanoma. As to treatment: randomized to nivolumab then ipilimumab (arm A) or the reverse (arm B). Assay: immunoSEQ multiplex PCR; the TCRdb copy retains only in-frame clones and omits some. The table lists around 22,000 clones, around two thirds of them singletons. The sample here was CD8+ T cells sorted from blood (inferred from file names), taken from a patient given nivolumab and ipilimumab in sequence. These receptors all stem from a human donor with melanoma.

The genes are TRBV4-1 and TRBJ1-2; possibly TRBD1 for D (6 bases). Per the germline V gene, CDR1 is MGHRA and CDR2 is YSYEKL. The V gene lost 3 bases and the J gene lost 7 bases, with 15 bases spanning the gap. The CDR3 sequence is 14 residues long. CDR3 coding DNA: TGCGCCAGCAGCCAGATACAGGGCTGGGGTGGCTACACCTTC. Protein: CASSQIQGWGGYTF.

The chain employs TRBV7-9 and TRBJ1-1, with 9 bases aligning to TRBD1. With 5 bases clipped from V and 4 bases from J, the junction kept 14 bases outside the gene matches. This CDR3 has 17 residues. Germline CDR1 is SEHNR and CDR2 is FQNEAQ (reference sequence). In DNA, the CDR3 is TGTGCCAGCAGCCCCGTCCCGGGACAGGGATCGGGCACTGAAGCTTTCTTT. This encodes CASSPVPGQGSGTEAFF.

V usage is TRBV2 and J usage is TRBJ2-5; 8 nucleotides match TRBD2. The length of the CDR3 is 15 residues. V was pared by 11 bases and J by 5 bases, with 16 bases of the junction left unmatched. Germline assignment: CDR1 SNHLY and CDR2 FYNNEI. CDR3 sequence (DNA): TGTGCCGCCCGTCGTCGAGCGGGGGTATGGGAGACCCAGTACTTC. It translates to CAARRRAGVWETQYF.

The chain couples TRBV4-2 to TRBJ2-7; maybe TRBD1 (6 bases). The CDR3 totals 16 residues. Trimming removed 5 bases from V and 2 bases from J, with 19 bases in between. Germline CDR1 LGHNA, CDR2 YNFKEQ. The CDR3 region is CASSDSLDRQTYEQYF. In DNA, the CDR3 is TGTGCCAGCAGCGATAGTTTAGACAGGCAGACCTACGAGCAGTACTTC.

The rearrangement links TRBV15 to TRBJ2-6, with 9 bases fitting TRBD1. CDR3 length equals 18 residues. The trim removed 2 bases at V and 1 base at J, leaving 6 bases unmatched. Looked up from germline, CDR1 is LNHNV and CDR2 is YYDKDF (reference sequence). The CDR3 sequence is CATSRTGQGVSGANVLTF. The DNA of the CDR3 is TGTGCCACCAGCAGAACGGGACAGGGAGTTTCTGGGGCCAACGTCCTGACTTTC.

This sequence joins TRBV5-4 and TRBJ1-4; 9 nucleotides align to TRBD1. Looked up from germline, CDR1 is SGHNT and CDR2 is YYREEE (reference sequence). The CDR3 totals 15 residues. The V segment lost 4 bases and the J segment 5 bases; nucleotides outside the gene matches: 6. The chain's CDR3 is CASSQYGQGNEKLFF. The CDR3 DNA sequence: TGTGCCAGCAGCCAGTATGGACAGGGGAATGAAAAACTGTTTTTT.

The chain carries TRBV6-6 and TRBJ2-2; D uncertain. This CDR3 is built from 15 residues. The V and J ends lost 5 bases and 0 bases respectively, with 10 bases between them. Germline loops: CDR1 MNHNY, CDR2 SVGAGI (reference sequence). The CDR3 here is CASSPSGPNTGELFF. As DNA, the CDR3 is TGTGCCAGCAGTCCGTCCGGTCCGAACACCGGGGAGCTGTTTTTT.

V is TRBV2 and J is TRBJ2-3; D may be TRBD1 (6 bases). V lost 2 bases, J lost 3 bases, and 12 bases lay in between. Germline loops: CDR1 SNHLY, CDR2 FYNNEI. This CDR3 comprises 15 residues. The CDR3 spells CASSERWGLTDTQYF. CDR3 coding DNA: TGTGCCAGCAGTGAAAGGTGGGGGCTTACAGATACGCAGTATTTT.

The rearrangement uses TRBV4-1 and TRBJ2-1; possibly TRBD2 for D (6 bases). Trimming pared 4 bases from V and 7 bases from J, leaving 11 bases between. CDR3 length: 13 residues. Germline V gene lookup returns CDR1 MGHRA and CDR2 YSYEKL. CDR3 protein: CASSLAGTNEQFF. CDR3 DNA: TGCGCCAGCAGCCTAGCAGGGACTAATGAGCAGTTCTTC.